What follows are 20 T cell receptor beta chains derived from one specimen sequenced in a study of CD4 T cells in relation to SARS-CoV-2 and coronaviruses. Their antigens are not known. CD4+ T cells from unexposed donors were obtained before the COVID-19 pandemic (2011-2018). After about 10 days of culture, CD4+ T cells were isolated. Some clones are missing from TCRdb's copy, which holds only in-frame ones; the method was immunoSEQ multiplex PCR. The sample yields roughly 15,000 clones, 82% seen once. What was sequenced was CD4+ T cells from PBMCs, cultured in vitro. The receptors originated from a human donor in good health.

The rearrangement joins TRBV19 to TRBJ2-7; TRBD1 matches at 7 bases. CDR1 is LNHDA and CDR2 is SQIVND in the germline V gene (reference sequence). Trimming took 3 bases from V and 7 from J; bases not matched to a gene: 15. This CDR3 comprises 16 residues. The DNA for the CDR3 is TGTGCCAGTAGTATGTCGGAGCCGAGAGGGGGCGAGGAGCAGTACTTC. Its translation: CASSMSEPRGGEEQYF.

This chain joins TRBV27 and TRBJ2-7; possibly TRBD1 for D (6 bases). Trimming took 3 bases from V and 8 from J, leaving 14 bases between them. The CDR3 is 13 residues long. The germline V gene has CDR1 MNHEY and CDR2 SMNVEV (reference sequence). CDR3 loop: CASSFQQGHQQYF. The CDR3 DNA reads TGTGCCAGCAGTTTTCAACAGGGCCACCAGCAGTACTTC.

V usage is TRBV3-1 (or the pseudogene TRBV3-2) and J usage is TRBJ1-2; 10 bases line up with TRBD1. J gave up 7 bases and V 5 bases, and 7 bases lay outside the gene matches. Germline V gene data show CDR1 as LGHDT and CDR2 as YNNKEL (reference sequence). This CDR3 is 14 amino acids long. CDR3 sequence (DNA): TGTGCCAGCAGCAGGGACAGGGGATCTGGTGGCTACACCTTC. The encoded protein is CASSRDRGSGGYTF.

The gene calls are TRBV5-1 and TRBJ2-5; 7 bases map to TRBD1. The germline gives CDR1 SGHRS, CDR2 YFSETQ. With V trimmed by 4 bases and J by 2 bases, 5 bases remained unmatched. CDR3 length: 14 residues. The CDR3 DNA sequence: TGCGCCAGCAGCGACAGGGTGTATCAAGAGACCCAGTACTTC. Translated, it gives CASSDRVYQETQYF.

The chain joins TRBV25-1 to TRBJ1-2; TRBD1 matches 7 bases. V gave up 4 bases and J gave up 1 base; unmatched junction bases: 6. This CDR3 is 15 amino acids long. Germline lookup yields CDR1 MGHDK and CDR2 SYGVNS. CDR3 residues: CASSATGKFNYGYTF. The CDR3, as DNA: TGTGCCAGCAGTGCGACAGGGAAATTTAACTATGGCTACACCTTC.

This sequence joins TRBV5-6 and TRBJ2-3, with D unresolved. The CDR3 extends over 14 amino acids. Germline values: CDR1 SGHDT, CDR2 YYEEEE. V was shortened by 2 bases and J by 1 base, with 8 bases between the two germline ends. CDR3 coding DNA: TGTGCCAGCAGCTTCGGCCTCGGCACAGATACGCAGTATTTT. This sequence encodes CASSFGLGTDTQYF.

The chain combines TRBV13 with TRBJ1-2, with D possibly being TRBD1 (6 bases). From germline, CDR1 is PRHDT and CDR2 FYEKMQ (reference sequence). V lost 8 bases, J lost 7 bases, and 8 bases lay in between. The CDR3 extends over 10 amino acids. CDR3 DNA: TGTGCCAGCCCGGGGGCTGGCTACACCTTC. This gives the protein CASPGAGYTF.

DNA for the CDR3: TGTGCCTGGAGTGGAGACCCCAGGGATCACACTGAAGCTTTCTTT. It codes for CAWSGDPRDHTEAFF. The chain uses TRBV30 and TRBJ1-1, with a possible D match to TRBD1 (5 bases). Trimming cost V 1 base and J 3 bases, with 15 bases left between them. CDR3 size: 15 residues. Germline CDR1 and CDR2: GTSNPN and SVGIG (reference sequence).

The chain carries TRBV27 and TRBJ1-5; 7 nucleotides match TRBD1. With 3 bases clipped from V and 6 bases from J, the junction kept 8 bases outside the gene matches. Germline values: CDR1 MNHEY, CDR2 SMNVEV (reference sequence). The CDR3 loop spans 15 amino acids. CDR3 loop: CASSFQGVYGQPQHF. The DNA of the CDR3 is TGTGCCAGCAGTTTTCAGGGGGTGTATGGTCAGCCCCAGCATTTT.

The CDR3 DNA sequence: TGTGCCATCAGTGAGGATGTCAGCACAGATACGCAGTATTTT. Translating it yields CAISEDVSTDTQYF. The V gene is TRBV10-3, the J gene TRBJ2-3; no reliable D call. The CDR3 totals 14 residues. CDR1 is ENHRY and CDR2 is SYGVKD in the germline V gene. V gave up 2 bases and J gave up 0 bases, with 6 bases separating them.

The chain carries TRBV6-5 and TRBJ1-2; TRBD1 might be the D (5 bases). Germline loops: CDR1 MNHEY, CDR2 SVGAGI. This CDR3 comprises 15 residues. Trimming shortened V by 6 bases and J by 5 bases, and 19 bases separated the two germline ends. The CDR3 nucleotides are TGTGCCAGCAGACTAGAAGGGACCCCGGGATATGGCTACACCTTC. Translating gives CASRLEGTPGYGYTF.

This chain connects TRBV5-6 to TRBJ1-3; D not certain. The germline V gene has CDR1 SGHDT and CDR2 YYEEEE. The V end was cut by 4 bases, the J end by 3 bases, with 11 bases between. The CDR3 covers 14 residues. The CDR3 loop reads CASSRVDFGNTIYF. As DNA, the CDR3 is TGTGCCAGCAGCCGAGTCGACTTTGGAAACACCATATATTTT.

This clone was recorded once. This rearrangement joins TRBV9 to TRBJ1-4, with TRBD1 matching over 7 bases. The CDR3 covers 15 residues. With 4 bases clipped from V and 4 bases from J, the junction kept 7 bases outside the gene matches. Germline CDR1 reads SGDLS; CDR2 reads YYNGEE. CDR3 coding DNA: TGTGCCAGCAGCCTCCGACAGGGTATTAATGAAAAACTGTTTTTT. This gives the protein CASSLRQGINEKLFF.

This chain links TRBV7-8 with TRBJ2-3; TRBD1 aligns across 8 bases. V dropped 5 bases and J dropped 0; count of bases not matched to a gene: 10. In germline, CDR1 is SGHVS, CDR2 FQNEAQ. The CDR3 runs to 17 residues. Written as DNA, the CDR3 is TGTGCCAGCAGCCCGCTGGTCAGGACAGGGAGCACAGATACGCAGTATTTT. It yields the protein CASSPLVRTGSTDTQYF.

The chain joins TRBV6-1 to TRBJ1-6; D remains unclear. The CDR3 extends over 14 amino acids. The ends were cut back, 1 base at V and 10 bases at J, with 11 bases in the middle. CDR1 is MNHNS and CDR2 is SASEGT in the germline V gene. As DNA, the CDR3 is TGTGCCAGCAGTGAAGGGTCGGGCAGGTCACCCCTCCACTTT. It is translated as CASSEGSGRSPLHF.

The chain combines TRBV30 with TRBJ1-3; D not resolved. CDR1 and CDR2 (germline): GTSNPN, SVGIG (reference sequence). This CDR3 comprises 14 residues. The ends were cut back, 5 bases at V and 0 bases at J, with 11 bases in the middle. CDR3 nucleotides: TGTGCCTGGGTAACAGTCTCCTCTGGAAACACCATATATTTT. It specifies CAWVTVSSGNTIYF.

The CDR3 DNA reads as TGTGCCAGCTCACCACGAATAGCCCTGGACACTGAAGCTTTCTTT. This gives the protein CASSPRIALDTEAFF. The gene calls are TRBV18 and TRBJ1-1; D is undetermined. The length of the CDR3 is 15 residues. CDR1 is KGHSH, CDR2 LQKENI, per germline. Between the trimmed V and J ends, which lost 1 base and 3 bases, there was a span of 12 bases. The full variable domain, rest sourced from reference TRBV18 and TRBJ1-1, is NAGVMQNPRHLVRRRGQEARLRCSPMKGHSHVYWYRQLPEEGLKFMVYLQKENIIDESGMPKERFSAEFPKEGPSILRIQQVVRGDSAAYFCASSPRIALDTEAFFGQGTRLTVV.

There are a few counts of this clone. The gene calls are TRBV5-4 and TRBJ2-1; a weak D match, TRBD2 (5 bases). This CDR3 has 15 amino acids. V dropped 5 bases and J dropped 0 bases, with 12 bases sitting between them. Germline lookup yields CDR1 SGHNT and CDR2 YYREEE (reference sequence). The CDR3 DNA follows: TGTGCCAGCAGACCGACTATGAGCTCCTACAATGAGCAGTTCTTC. It is translated as CASRPTMSSYNEQFF.

The chain carries TRBV9 and TRBJ1-1; D gene unclear. Germline-derived CDR1 and CDR2 are SGDLS and YYNGEE. The V end was cut by 4 bases, the J end by 5 bases, with 12 bases between. This CDR3 is built from 13 residues. This CDR3 is CASSPRPGTEAFF. The CDR3 DNA reads TGTGCCAGCAGCCCCCGGCCGGGGACTGAAGCTTTCTTT.

This clone was seen a single time. The V and J genes are TRBV6-2 or TRBV6-3 and TRBJ2-1; 9 nucleotides match TRBD2. The CDR3 is made up of 15 amino acids. The V segment lost 6 bases and the J segment 8 bases; nucleotides outside the gene matches: 11. The V gene's germline CDR1 is MNHEY and CDR2 SVGEGT. Here the CDR3 reads CASSLPLAGGHEQFF. CDR3 in DNA: TGTGCCAGCAGCCTTCCCTTGGCGGGGGGGCATGAGCAGTTCTTC.